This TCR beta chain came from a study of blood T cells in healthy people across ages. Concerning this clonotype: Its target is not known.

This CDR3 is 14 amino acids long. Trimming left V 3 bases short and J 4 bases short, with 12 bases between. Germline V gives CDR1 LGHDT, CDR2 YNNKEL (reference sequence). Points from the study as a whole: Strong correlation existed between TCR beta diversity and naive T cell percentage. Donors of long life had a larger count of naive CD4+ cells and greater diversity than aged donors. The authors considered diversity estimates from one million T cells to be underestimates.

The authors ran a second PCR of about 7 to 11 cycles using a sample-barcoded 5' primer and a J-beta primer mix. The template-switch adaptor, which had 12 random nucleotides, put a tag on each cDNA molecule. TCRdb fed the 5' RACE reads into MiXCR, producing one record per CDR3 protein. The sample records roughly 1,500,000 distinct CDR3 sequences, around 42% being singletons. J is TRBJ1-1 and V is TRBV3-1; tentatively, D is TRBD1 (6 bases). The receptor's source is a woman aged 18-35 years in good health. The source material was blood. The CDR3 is CASSQRGSSTEAFF. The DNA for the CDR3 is TGTGCCAGCAGCCAGAGGGGGTCTTCCACTGAAGCTTTCTTT.